This T cell receptor beta chain is drawn from a study of CD8+ T cells in alopecia areata. Broader study findings: Expanded CD8+ clones among the top 100, as well as scalp clonality, were significantly decreased by tofacitinib.

cDNA prepared by RNA extraction and subsequent reverse transcription served as the template for sequencing. Clones were sequenced by immunoSEQ multiplex PCR, and TCRdb holds only the in-frame ones, with some missing. Of fewer than 150,000 clones listed, approximately 59% are singletons. The count of this clone is one. The antigen is undetermined. CDR3 length equals 17 residues. Between the trimmed V and J ends, which lost 0 bases and 2 bases, there was a span of 16 bases. CDR1 is SGDLS and CDR2 is YYNGEE in the germline V gene. Sample treatment: oral pan-JAK inhibitor, 5-10 mg twice daily. The sample consisted of CD8+ T cells sorted from blood, taken at week 4, from a patient treated with tofacitinib. The origin of this receptor is a human donor with alopecia areata. V and J are TRBV9 and TRBJ2-3; TRBD1 is a possible D gene (6 bases). For the CDR3, the DNA is TGTGCCAGCAGCGTAGACCCACAGGGACATTACACAGATACGCAGTATTTT. It translates to CASSVDPQGHYTDTQYF.